This T cell receptor (beta chain) is drawn from a study of T cells after posttransplantation cyclophosphamide. Overall study findings and caveats: TRB clonality was highly associated with recipient CMV seropositivity and reactivation. Blood and skin or GI T cell repertoires showed limited TRB overlap.

Method: immunoSEQ multiplex PCR; TCRdb's copy keeps in-frame clones and lacks some. The table has 15,000 to 20,000 clones, around 80% seen once. The germline gives CDR1 SGHVS, CDR2 FQNEAQ. The V and J ends lost 2 bases and 4 bases, in that order; junction bases with no gene match: 5. The CDR3 sequence is 16 residues long. Methotrexate plus calcineurin inhibitor accompanied controls' myeloablative marrow transplants; sampling was 1 year later. For this clone: The antigen remains undetermined.

This rearrangement joins TRBV7-8 to TRBJ2-1; 10 bases agree with TRBD2. The TCR comes from a young adult male patient who received an allogeneic stem cell transplant from an unrelated donor, was CMV-positive, and had acute and chronic GVHD. A subset of T cells may come from the graft donor. This material consisted of PBMCs, taken approximately 64 weeks after allogeneic stem cell transplant with calcineurin inhibitor and methotrexate. The CDR3 DNA is TGTGCCAGCAGCTTAACTGTAGCGGGGGGTTACAATGAGCAGTTCTTC. Its translation is CASSLTVAGGYNEQFF.